This T cell receptor (beta chain) derives from a study of blood T cells in healthy people across ages. For the second PCR, which ran for about 7 to 12 cycles, a sample-barcoded 5' primer and a J-beta primer mix were used. The template-switch adaptor was a 5' adaptor with 12 random nucleotides. It tagged each cDNA molecule. A single record per CDR3 protein comes from TCRdb applying MiXCR to the 5' RACE reads. The repertoire holds around 990,000 distinct CDR3 sequences, approximately 26% seen once, with 0.75% in the top ten. V shed 5 bases, J shed 4 bases, and the junction held 7 bases outside the gene matches. This CDR3 has 14 residues. The same data also contributed to another study, on T cells of mothers and their children. Turning to that study: Slightly higher but non-significant overlap marked related mother-child pairs versus unrelated pairs.

Sequencing used blood. This clonotype was sampled from a girl between 2 and 10 years old in good health. V and J are TRBV12-3 or TRBV12-4 and TRBJ2-7; 8 bases line up with TRBD1. CDR3 protein: CASSRGTGLYEQYF. CDR3 DNA: TGTGCCAGCAGTCGGGGGACAGGCTTATACGAGCAGTACTTC.